Shown below are 27 T cell receptor beta chains from a single sample sequenced in a study of T cells after yellow fever vaccination. Each CDR3 protein is one row after TCRdb ran MiXCR on the 5' RACE reads. The sample shows 300,000 to 350,000 distinct CDR3 sequences, 3.5% to 4.5% of them seen only once. Sequenced here: PBMCs, sampled 15 days after the yellow fever booster vaccination. These receptors originate from a man aged 18 to 30 who received the YFV17D yellow fever vaccine.

The rearrangement links TRBV7-9 to TRBJ1-1; 7 nucleotides line up with TRBD1. The CDR3 has 14 amino acids. After removal of 1 base from V and 6 bases from J, the junction contained 5 bases not matched to a gene. Germline V gene lookup returns CDR1 SEHNR and CDR2 FQNEAQ (reference sequence). CDR3 bases: TGTGCCAGCAGCTTAGGAGGGGGCATGTCTGAAGCTTTCTTT. Amino acid sequence: CASSLGGGMSEAFF. The whole variable domain, remainder taken from reference TRBV7-9 and TRBJ1-1, is DTGVSQNPRHKITKRGQNVTFRCDPISEHNRLYWYRQTLGQGPEFLTYFQNEAQLEKSRLLSDRFSAERPKGSFSTLEIQRTEQGDSAMYLCASSLGGGMSEAFFGQGTRLTVV.

This clonotype has a handful of counts. The chain employs TRBV7-3 and TRBJ1-1; the match to TRBD1 covers 7 bases. Germline loops: CDR1 SGHTA, CDR2 FQGTGA. The CDR3 has 13 residues. The V and J ends lost 5 bases and 4 bases, in that order; junction bases with no gene match: 4. The CDR3 DNA reads TGTGCCAGCAGCGAGGGACAGACCACTGAAGCTTTCTTT. Translated: CASSEGQTTEAFF.

The chain combines TRBV5-8 with TRBJ2-7, with D tentatively TRBD1 (6 bases). The CDR3 has 14 amino acids. The germline V gene encodes CDR1 SGHTS and CDR2 YDEGEE. V lost 4 bases to trimming and J lost 4 bases, with 15 bases between them. The CDR3 bases are TGTGCCAGCAGCCGGACCCCCACAGGGTACGAGCAGTACGTC. It encodes CASSRTPTGYEQYV.

Ten or more counts support this clonotype. A junction boundary mismatches the germline segment, possibly from a read error. The rearrangement links TRBV5-1 to TRBJ2-5; maybe TRBD2 (6 bases). The V gene's germline CDR1 is SGHRS and CDR2 YFSETQ. This CDR3 comprises 13 residues. Written as DNA, the CDR3 is TGTGCCAGCAGCTTAGGGACTCAGGAGACCCAGTACTTC. It yields the protein CASSLGTQETQYF.

This clonotype has a count of ten or more. The J gene is TRBJ2-7, the V gene TRBV15; D is undetermined. The CDR3 contains 13 residues. Trimming cost V 4 bases and J 2 bases, with 9 bases left between them. Germline lookup yields CDR1 LNHNV and CDR2 YYDKDF (reference sequence). CDR3 protein: CATSTGLAYEQYV. CDR3 nucleotides: TGTGCCACCAGCACGGGCTTGGCCTACGAGCAGTACGTC.

The chain combines TRBV6-5 with TRBJ2-7, with 8 bases that match TRBD1. CDR1 and CDR2 (germline): MNHEY, SVGAGI. Trimming took 2 bases from V and 2 from J; bases not matched to a gene: 20. The CDR3 is 20 amino acids. In DNA form, the CDR3 reads TGTGCCAGCAGTTACGCCGTTGTTAGGACAGGGAAATTGCCTCCCTACGAGCAGTACTTC. Translating it yields CASSYAVVRTGKLPPYEQYF.

This clonotype has a count of ten or more. V gene TRBV3-1 combines with J gene TRBJ2-7, with 9 bases matching TRBD2. Germline V gene lookup returns CDR1 LGHDT and CDR2 YNNKEL (reference sequence). The ends lost 3 bases at V and 7 bases at J; junction bases unmatched: 13. The CDR3 is made up of 16 amino acids. The CDR3 DNA sequence: TGTGCCAGCAGCCACGCGGGGGGGACCCGGCGGGAAGAGCAGTACTTC. This translates into CASSHAGGTRREEQYF.

Only a few counts were recorded for this clonotype. V is TRBV7-2 and J is TRBJ1-2; D ambiguous. CDR1 is SGHTA, CDR2 FQGNSA, per germline. CDR3 length: 16 amino acids. V lost 1 base, J lost 1 base, and 13 bases lay in between. The DNA for the CDR3 is TGTGCCAGCAGCTTAGTCTTGGAAGAGATTAACTATGGCTACACCTTC. This gives the protein CASSLVLEEINYGYTF.

There are a few counts of this clonotype. The chain carries TRBV7-2 and TRBJ1-4, with D maybe TRBD1 (5 bases). CDR1 and CDR2 from the germline V gene are SGHTA and FQGNSA. Trimming took off 5 bases at V and 8 bases at J, with 15 bases between the two ends. The CDR3 sequence is 14 residues long. This CDR3 is CASSPQGGREKLFF. CDR3 bases: TGTGCCAGCAGCCCCCAGGGTGGGCGGGAAAAACTGTTTTTT.

Ten or more counts support this clonotype. The chain employs TRBV12-3 or TRBV12-4 and TRBJ1-6; TRBD1 matches at 8 bases. Trimming took 2 bases from V and 9 from J; bases not matched to a gene: 6. CDR3 length: 15 residues. As DNA, the CDR3 is TGTGCCAGCAGTTTAAAAAGACAGGGGCGTTCACCCCTCCACTTT. Its translation is CASSLKRQGRSPLHF.

Only a few counts were recorded for this clonotype. This rearrangement joins TRBV11-2 to TRBJ2-5, with 14 bases identical to TRBD2. Looked up from germline, CDR1 is SGHAT and CDR2 is FQNNGV. The J segment lost 4 bases and the V segment lost 3 bases, leaving 4 bases of the junction unmatched. The CDR3 has 16 amino acids. The CDR3 sequence: CASSFFGLAGGETQYF. The CDR3 DNA reads as TGTGCCAGCAGCTTCTTCGGACTAGCGGGGGGAGAGACCCAGTACTTC.

The CDR3 here is CASSLRGDSTEAFF. The CDR3 bases are TGTGCCAGCAGCCTCAGGGGGGACAGCACTGAAGCTTTCTTT. This chain joins TRBV7-2 and TRBJ1-1, with 7 bases identical to TRBD1. The CDR3 has 14 amino acids. Germline CDR1 is SGHTA and CDR2 is FQGNSA. V shed 5 bases and J 4 bases; nucleotides not matched to a gene: 7.

This clonotype has ten or more counts. V and J are TRBV7-9 and TRBJ2-5; TRBD1 aligns across 9 bases. After removal of 4 bases from V and 2 bases from J, the junction contained 5 bases not matched to a gene. Per the germline V gene, CDR1 is SEHNR and CDR2 is FQNEAQ (reference sequence). The CDR3 length is 15 residues. The CDR3 bases are TGTGCCAGCAGCTCCGGACAGGGGACACAAGAGACCCAGTACTTC. Its translation is CASSSGQGTQETQYF.

This rearrangement joins TRBV5-1 to TRBJ1-2; D call uncertain. The V and J ends lost 4 bases and 7 bases respectively, with 14 bases between them. From germline, CDR1 is SGHRS and CDR2 YFSETQ. The CDR3 length is 13 residues. Written as DNA, the CDR3 is TGCGCCAGCAGCCCGAGGGCCGCGGCTGGCTACACCTTC. Amino acid sequence: CASSPRAAAGYTF. Together with reference TRBV5-1 and TRBJ1-2, the CDR3 gives the full variable domain: KAGVTQTPRYLIKTRGQQVTLSCSPISGHRSVSWYQQTPGQGLQFLFEYFSETQRNKGNFPGRFSGRQFSNSRSEMNVSTLELGDSALYLCASSPRAAAGYTFGSGTRLTVV.

This clonotype was observed at least ten times. The genes are TRBV6-5 and TRBJ2-3; perhaps TRBD2 as D (6 bases). Deletions cut 8 bases from V and 1 base from J, with 13 bases between. CDR1 and CDR2 from the germline V gene are MNHEY and SVGAGI. This CDR3 has 14 residues. This chain's CDR3 is CASFQPGGTDTQYF. The CDR3 DNA follows: TGTGCCAGCTTCCAACCGGGGGGCACAGATACGCAGTATTTT.

This clonotype was detected many times. The chain couples TRBV7-2 to TRBJ2-3; tentatively, D is TRBD2 (5 bases). The CDR3 is 15 residues long. Trimming stripped 1 base from V and 2 bases from J, with 10 bases between. Germline CDR1 is SGHTA and CDR2 is FQGNSA. The CDR3 here is CASSLGGYVTDTQYF. The CDR3 DNA sequence: TGTGCCAGCAGCTTAGGAGGGTACGTCACAGATACGCAGTATTTT.

This clonotype was counted ten times or more. The chain couples TRBV4-1 to TRBJ1-3; D is unresolved. Germline CDR1 MGHRA, CDR2 YSYEKL. CDR3 length: 15 residues. Trimming took off 1 base at V and 0 bases at J, with 7 bases between the two ends. The CDR3 reads CASSQGRASGNTIYF. As DNA, the CDR3 is TGCGCCAGCAGCCAAGGCCGGGCCTCTGGAAACACCATATATTTT.

The V call is TRBV5-1, the J call TRBJ2-1; 9 bases fit TRBD2. The CDR3 has 17 residues. Germline loops: CDR1 SGHRS, CDR2 YFSETQ. V gave up 0 bases and J gave up 6 bases; unmatched junction bases: 10. The CDR3 loop reads CASSLDALRGGFNEQFF. The CDR3 DNA follows: TGCGCCAGCAGCTTGGATGCCTTGCGGGGGGGGTTCAATGAGCAGTTCTTC.

This clonotype was counted at least ten times. J is TRBJ2-5 and V is TRBV12-3 or TRBV12-4; tentatively, D is TRBD1 or TRBD2 (5 bases each). The ends were cut back, 5 bases at V and 5 bases at J, with 15 bases in the middle. The CDR3 totals 14 residues. The CDR3 is CASSETEGRETQYF. The CDR3 nucleotides read TGTGCCAGCAGTGAGACAGAGGGACGGGAGACCCAGTACTTC.

Ten or more counts support this clonotype. This chain connects TRBV5-4 to TRBJ2-6; 7 bases map to TRBD1. J gave up 2 bases and V 4 bases, and 3 bases lay outside the gene matches. CDR1 SGHNT and CDR2 YYREEE come from the germline V gene (reference sequence). This CDR3 spans 15 amino acids. CDR3 nucleotide sequence: TGTGCCAGCAGCCTTGACAGGGCTGGGGCCAACGTCCTGACTTTC. Translating gives CASSLDRAGANVLTF.

Only one count was recorded for this clonotype. The rearrangement joins TRBV24-1 to TRBJ2-3; TRBD1 matches at 8 bases. Germline V gene sequence: CDR1 KGHDR, CDR2 SFDVKD. The J segment lost 6 bases and the V segment lost 9 bases, leaving 13 bases of the junction unmatched. CDR3 length: 15 amino acids. The CDR3 here is CATWIRGPPLDTQYF. In DNA, the CDR3 is TGTGCCACCTGGATCAGGGGGCCCCCCTTGGATACGCAGTATTTT.

In its sample, this clonotype was seen many times. The J gene is TRBJ1-1, the V gene TRBV6-6; D is possibly TRBD1 (6 bases). The V end lost 4 bases, the J end lost 5 bases, and 17 bases lay between the germline ends. In germline, CDR1 is MNHNY, CDR2 SVGAGI (reference sequence). The CDR3 length is 15 residues. CDR3 in amino acids: CASSSNQGRWTEAFF. CDR3 nucleotide sequence: TGTGCCAGCAGTTCTAATCAGGGGCGGTGGACTGAAGCTTTCTTT.

In this sample, this clonotype turned up once. The chain carries TRBV15 and TRBJ2-1; D uncertain. Germline values: CDR1 LNHNV, CDR2 YYDKDF (reference sequence). The CDR3 is 12 amino acids. Trimming pared 0 bases from V and 5 bases from J, leaving 2 bases between. CDR3 bases: TGTGCCACCAGCAGAGAAAACAATGAGCAGTTCTTC. Translated, it gives CATSRENNEQFF.

The V and J genes are TRBV6-5 and TRBJ1-4, with D perhaps TRBD1 (6 bases). Germline CDR1 is MNHEY and CDR2 is SVGAGI. This CDR3 is 11 amino acids long. V dropped 2 bases and J dropped 12 bases, with 7 bases sitting between them. The CDR3 reads CASSYEGELFF. The CDR3 DNA follows: TGTGCCAGCAGTTACGAGGGGGAACTGTTTTTT.

This clonotype came up many times. The chain couples TRBV9 to TRBJ2-1; tentative D call: TRBD1 (6 bases). There are 12 residues in the CDR3. The V gene lost 4 bases and the J gene lost 9 bases, with 11 bases spanning the gap. Germline V gives CDR1 SGDLS, CDR2 YYNGEE. The CDR3 region is CASSSGQLEQFF. CDR3 in DNA: TGTGCCAGCAGCTCGGGACAACTTGAGCAGTTCTTC.

This clonotype was recorded many times. The chain combines TRBV20-1 with TRBJ2-1, with TRBD2 identical over 8 bases. The CDR3 contains 11 residues. CDR1 is DFQATT, CDR2 SNEGSKA, per germline (reference sequence). The V segment lost 2 bases and the J segment 12 bases; nucleotides outside the gene matches: 3. The CDR3 spells CSARKLAGQFF. The CDR3 region has the DNA TGCAGTGCTAGAAAGCTAGCGGGGCAGTTCTTC.

This chain joins TRBV7-8 and TRBJ2-7, with D perhaps given as TRBD1 or TRBD2 (5 bases each). Trimming removed 4 bases at V and 2 bases at J, with 15 bases between. There are 15 residues in the CDR3. Germline V gene lookup returns CDR1 SGHVS and CDR2 FQNEAQ. The DNA for the CDR3 is TGTGCCAGCAGCTCCCCGGGACGGAGTCCCTACGAGCAGTACTTC. Translating gives CASSSPGRSPYEQYF.